The 2 T cell receptor beta chains presented below share a single source sample, sequenced in a study of monozygotic twins with inflammatory bowel disease. TCRdb reprocessed the 5' RACE reads and keeps a single row for each CDR3 protein, giving no DNA. The sample has roughly 160,000 distinct CDR3 sequences. The specimen sequenced was blood. The source of these receptors is a human donor with ulcerative colitis or Crohn's disease, or a healthy co-twin of an affected twin (not recorded which).

The rearrangement uses TRBV7-2 and TRBJ1-5; there is no DNA to check the TCRdb D call of TRBD1. Germline values: CDR1 SGHTA, CDR2 FQGNSA. This CDR3 is 15 amino acids long. CDR3: CASSLETGGRQPQHF.

The V call is TRBV5-1, the J call TRBJ2-6. CDR3 length equals 15 residues. From germline, CDR1 is SGHRS and CDR2 YFSETQ. CDR3 loop: CASSPTGSGANVLTF.